These 32 T cell receptor beta chains originate from one sample sequenced in a study of T cell repertoires in cytomegalovirus infection. No antigen has been identified for these receptors. TCRdb re-called the reads through MiXCR, storing one row per CDR3 protein. The data hold about 100,000 distinct CDR3 sequences, with roughly 39% observed a single time. Sequencing used CD8+ T cells from cultured PBMCs, obtained from culture after CMV antigen stimulation. These receptors were taken from a human donor in good health (CMV status not recorded). Some clones in this sample may be carry-over from other donors' samples.

V usage is TRBV6-1 and J usage is TRBJ2-3, with D unresolved. The CDR3 is made up of 12 amino acids. Germline V gives CDR1 MNHNS, CDR2 SASEGT. Trimming took off 1 base at V and 5 bases at J, with 4 bases between the two ends. The CDR3, as DNA: TGTGCCAGCAGTGAAGGAAGAGATACGCAGTATTTT. It codes for CASSEGRDTQYF.

The rearrangement links TRBV29-1 to TRBJ2-2; D might be TRBD1 or TRBD2, each matching 6 bases. Looked up from germline, CDR1 is SQVTM and CDR2 is ANQGSEA. The CDR3 is 16 amino acids. Trimming cost V 6 bases and J 2 bases, with 19 bases left between them. The CDR3: CSVGGLLEENTGELFF. CDR3 bases: TGCAGCGTCGGGGGCCTACTAGAGGAAAACACCGGGGAGCTGTTTTTT.

This clonotype has just a few counts. This chain uses TRBV20-1 with TRBJ2-7; D is ambiguous. The length of the CDR3 is 14 residues. V gave up 3 bases and J gave up 0 bases, with 12 bases separating them. From germline, CDR1 is DFQATT and CDR2 SNEGSKA (reference sequence). The CDR3 is CSASNSILSYEQYF. CDR3 DNA: TGCAGTGCTAGTAACTCGATCCTCTCCTACGAGCAGTACTTC.

This clonotype was seen repeatedly, ten times or more. The rearrangement joins TRBV2 to TRBJ2-7; a possible D gene is TRBD1 (6 bases). Trimming removed 5 bases at V and 5 bases at J, with 13 bases between. Germline CDR1 reads SNHLY; CDR2 reads FYNNEI. This CDR3 contains 13 residues. CDR3 region: CASSFRDTHEQYF. CDR3 nucleotides: TGTGCCAGCAGTTTCCGGGACACCCACGAGCAGTACTTC.

The chain has TRBV6-8 and TRBJ2-1; tentative D call: TRBD2 (7 bases). CDR1 and CDR2 (germline): MNHGY, SAAAGT. The CDR3 contains 16 residues. V lost 5 bases, J lost 5 bases, and 19 bases lay in between. The DNA for the CDR3 is TGTGCCAGCAGTCAATTTTCGGGGGGCCTTGACAATGAGCAGTTCTTC. This gives the protein CASSQFSGGLDNEQFF.

The V and J genes are TRBV4-2 and TRBJ2-5; D is unresolved. Trimming removed 0 bases at V and 5 bases at J, with 10 bases between. The CDR3 sequence is 14 residues long. In germline, CDR1 is LGHNA, CDR2 YNFKEQ. This chain's CDR3 is CASSQDGVGETQYF. In DNA form, the CDR3 reads TGTGCCAGCAGCCAAGATGGGGTGGGGGAGACCCAGTACTTC.

The rearrangement uses TRBV7-6 and TRBJ1-4; D is undetermined. Per the germline V gene, CDR1 is SGHVS and CDR2 is FNYEAQ. V lost 0 bases, J lost 3 bases, and 8 bases lay in between. This CDR3 region has 15 residues. The CDR3, as DNA: TGTGCCAGCAGCTTAGCTGGAGGAGCTAATGAAAAACTGTTTTTT. This encodes CASSLAGGANEKLFF.

There are a few counts of this clonotype. The V call is TRBV19, the J call TRBJ2-1; 10 bases match TRBD2. The CDR3 consists of 14 residues. Germline V gene data show CDR1 as LNHDA and CDR2 as SQIVND (reference sequence). Unmatched junction bases numbered 3, after V lost 3 bases and J lost 7 bases. The CDR3 loop reads CASSIRLAGNEQFF. CDR3 nucleotide sequence: TGTGCCAGTAGTATCAGACTAGCGGGTAATGAGCAGTTCTTC.

The table lists this clonotype with a few counts. DNA of the CDR3: TGCAGTGCTAGAGATATCAGAGGGATCACTGAAGCTTTCTTT. It encodes CSARDIRGITEAFF. The chain links TRBV20-1 to TRBJ1-1; D is undetermined. This CDR3 is built from 14 residues. The V end was cut by 0 bases, the J end by 4 bases, with 12 bases between. Germline values: CDR1 DFQATT, CDR2 SNEGSKA (reference sequence).

The chain has TRBV7-8 and TRBJ2-5, with 8 bases that match TRBD2. Germline-derived CDR1 and CDR2 are SGHVS and FQNEAQ. The CDR3 consists of 14 residues. V was pared by 4 bases and J by 2 bases, with 3 bases of the junction left unmatched. DNA for the CDR3: TGTGCCAGCAGCTGGGGACTAGGACAAGAGACCCAGTACTTC. This encodes CASSWGLGQETQYF.

This clonotype was detected only a few times. The CDR3, as DNA: TGTGCCAGCAGCCCGAGGGACTTCACGAACACCGGGGAGCTGTTTTTT. The encoded protein is CASSPRDFTNTGELFF. The rearrangement joins TRBV7-9 to TRBJ2-2; TRBD2 is a possible D gene (6 bases). Germline V gene sequence: CDR1 SEHNR, CDR2 FQNEAQ (reference sequence). CDR3 length equals 16 residues. The V end lost 5 bases, the J end lost 0 bases, and 13 bases lay between the germline ends.

The genes are TRBV28 and TRBJ1-1, with D tentatively TRBD1 (6 bases). Per the germline V gene, CDR1 is MDHEN and CDR2 is SYDVKM. Between the trimmed V and J ends, which lost 2 bases and 1 base, there was a span of 11 bases. There are 15 residues in the CDR3. The CDR3 reads CASSLGSDRNTEAFF. CDR3 DNA: TGTGCCAGCAGTTTAGGATCGGACAGGAACACTGAAGCTTTCTTT.

The gene calls are TRBV7-9 and TRBJ2-1, with D unclear. The CDR3 sequence is 14 residues long. The V gene lost 1 base and the J gene lost 3 bases, with 7 bases spanning the gap. The germline CDR1 and CDR2 sequences are SEHNR and FQNEAQ (reference sequence). The CDR3 protein is CASSLDGYYNEQFF. In nucleotides, the CDR3 is TGTGCCAGCAGCTTAGACGGCTACTACAATGAGCAGTTCTTC.

The V gene is TRBV2, the J gene TRBJ2-1; TRBD1 might be the D (6 bases). CDR1 and CDR2 from the germline V gene are SNHLY and FYNNEI. CDR3 length: 14 residues. V shed 4 bases and J shed 3 bases, with 10 bases lying between them. CDR3 in amino acids: CASSVDSSYNEQFF. Here the CDR3 DNA reads TGTGCCAGCAGTGTGGACAGTAGCTACAATGAGCAGTTCTTC.

The chain recombines TRBV20-1 with TRBJ2-1, with D unclear. The germline CDR1 and CDR2 sequences are DFQATT and SNEGSKA (reference sequence). The V gene lost 2 bases and the J gene lost 7 bases, with 15 bases spanning the gap. The length of the CDR3 is 14 residues. CDR3 nucleotide sequence: TGCAGTGCTAGATCCCTCCTAGGGTCTAATGAGCAGTTCTTC. This encodes CSARSLLGSNEQFF.

This chain joins TRBV4-1 and TRBJ1-4, with a weak D call TRBD1 (6 bases). CDR3 length: 15 residues. V shed 0 bases and J shed 8 bases, with 13 bases lying between them. Germline V gene data show CDR1 as MGHRA and CDR2 as YSYEKL. The DNA of the CDR3 is TGCGCCAGCAGCCAAGATAAGGGGGAAAGGGAAAAACTGTTTTTT. It is translated as CASSQDKGEREKLFF.

This clonotype was picked up many times. V gene TRBV10-3 combines with J gene TRBJ2-7, with D possibly TRBD2 on 6 matching bases. V lost 2 bases and J 3 bases, leaving 11 bases between the germline ends. Germline V gene sequence: CDR1 ENHRY, CDR2 SYGVKD. The CDR3 is 14 amino acids. CDR3 sequence: CAISEGRELYEQYF. Here the CDR3 DNA reads TGTGCCATCAGTGAGGGACGGGAGCTCTACGAGCAGTACTTC.

The rearrangement joins TRBV28 to TRBJ2-7; TRBD1 is a possible D gene (6 bases). Germline CDR1 and CDR2: MDHEN and SYDVKM. Trimming removed 3 bases at V and 3 bases at J, with 12 bases between. The CDR3 contains 14 residues. This CDR3 reads CASSFAGVNYEQYF. CDR3 nucleotides: TGTGCCAGCAGTTTTGCAGGGGTGAACTACGAGCAGTACTTC. Using reference TRBV28 and TRBJ2-7 for the parts outside the CDR3, the full variable domain is DVKVTQSSRYLVKRTGEKVFLECVQDMDHENMFWYRQDPGLGLRLIYFSYDVKMKEKGDIPEGYSVSREKKERFSLILESASTNQTSMYLCASSFAGVNYEQYFGPGTRLTVT.

V usage is TRBV6-5 and J usage is TRBJ1-2; 9 bases agree with TRBD1. This CDR3 is 15 amino acids long. Germline CDR1 MNHEY, CDR2 SVGAGI. V lost 5 bases to trimming and J lost 4 bases; unmatched junction nucleotides: 8. This CDR3 reads CASSGVTGGGYGYTF. In DNA, the CDR3 is TGTGCCAGCAGTGGGGTGACAGGGGGAGGCTATGGCTACACCTTC.

The chain carries TRBV4-1 and TRBJ2-7, with unresolved D. CDR3 length equals 16 residues. V was trimmed by 1 base and J by 2 bases, leaving 15 bases between them. The V gene's germline CDR1 is MGHRA and CDR2 YSYEKL. The CDR3: CASSQVPPPSTYEQYF. In nucleotides, the CDR3 is TGCGCCAGCAGCCAAGTGCCCCCCCCATCGACCTACGAGCAGTACTTC.

V gene TRBV7-1 combines with J gene TRBJ2-3; 9 bases are a match to TRBD2. TRBV7-1 is given ORF status, its function remaining uncertain. The ends lost 6 bases at V and 1 base at J; junction bases unmatched: 8. The CDR3 consists of 16 residues. The chain's CDR3 is CASSRSPSGGTDTQYF. For the CDR3, the DNA is TGTGCCAGCAGTCGAAGCCCTAGCGGGGGCACAGATACGCAGTATTTT.

The chain has TRBV4-1 and TRBJ2-1; unclear D gene. Trimming cost V 2 bases and J 7 bases, with 6 bases left between them. The CDR3 sequence is 12 residues long. Germline CDR1 is MGHRA and CDR2 is YSYEKL. The CDR3 DNA sequence: TGCGCCAGCAGCCAAAGAGGAAATGAGCAGTTCTTC. It specifies CASSQRGNEQFF.

Only a few counts were recorded for this clonotype. This chain connects TRBV19 to TRBJ2-1, with TRBD2 matching over 12 bases. Germline V gene data show CDR1 as LNHDA and CDR2 as SQIVND (reference sequence). Trimming at V came to 3 bases and at J to 5 bases, leaving 11 bases not matched to a gene. This CDR3 comprises 18 residues. In DNA, the CDR3 is TGTGCCAGTAGTATCATTCTAGCGGGGGGGTTTACGGACAATGAGCAGTTCTTC. It codes for CASSIILAGGFTDNEQFF. The variable domain in full, completed from reference TRBV19 and TRBJ2-1, reads DGGITQSPKYLFRKEGQNVTLSCEQNLNHDAMYWYRQDPGQGLRLIYYSQIVNDFQKGDIAEGYSVSREKKESFPLTVTSAQKNPTAFYLCASSIILAGGFTDNEQFFGPGTRLTVL.

The chain combines TRBV19 with TRBJ1-1, with D unresolved. V shed 5 bases and J shed 4 bases, with 14 bases lying between them. The CDR3 runs to 14 residues. The V gene's germline CDR1 is LNHDA and CDR2 SQIVND (reference sequence). CDR3 sequence (DNA): TGTGCCAGTAGTTACGAGGGAAGACTCACTGAAGCTTTCTTT. As protein: CASSYEGRLTEAFF.

The chain has TRBV7-2 and TRBJ1-3; D is unclear. The CDR3 spans 14 residues. CDR1 and CDR2 from the germline V gene are SGHTA and FQGNSA. Trimming removed 1 base at V and 4 bases at J, with 8 bases between. The CDR3 DNA is TGTGCCAGCAGCTTAGACAGAATGGGAAACACCATATATTTT. Protein product: CASSLDRMGNTIYF.

The rearrangement links TRBV7-3 to TRBJ1-1; D perhaps matches TRBD1 (6 bases). Trimming shortened V by 2 bases and J by 6 bases, and 16 bases separated the two germline ends. The CDR3 has 15 residues. CDR1 and CDR2 (germline): SGHTA, FQGTGA. The CDR3 DNA follows: TGTGCCAGCAGCTTAGGAGGTTTACAGGGTTCTGAAGCTTTCTTT. This gives the protein CASSLGGLQGSEAFF.

The J gene is TRBJ1-1, the V gene TRBV2; TRBD1 might be the D (6 bases). From germline, CDR1 is SNHLY and CDR2 FYNNEI. Trimming pared 0 bases from V and 0 bases from J, leaving 17 bases between. The CDR3 sequence is 18 residues long. The CDR3 sequence: CASSEADYGTKMNTEAFF. The CDR3 DNA is TGTGCCAGCAGTGAAGCAGATTACGGGACAAAGATGAACACTGAAGCTTTCTTT.

The sample holds a few counts of this clonotype. This chain connects TRBV11-1 to TRBJ1-1, with D perhaps matching TRBD1 (6 bases). Germline V gene data show CDR1 as SGHAT and CDR2 as FQDESV (reference sequence). The CDR3 is 14 amino acids. V was clipped by 1 base and J by 3 bases, with 9 bases between them. The CDR3 DNA reads as TGTGCCAGCAGCTTAGTGGCAGGGGACACTGAAGCTTTCTTT. It specifies CASSLVAGDTEAFF.

This clonotype was picked up many times. The chain combines TRBV9 with TRBJ2-3; D gene uncertain. There are 13 residues in the CDR3. V lost 0 bases and J 6 bases, leaving 8 bases between the germline ends. Germline assignment: CDR1 SGDLS and CDR2 YYNGEE. This CDR3 is CASSVEVPDTQYF. The CDR3 DNA follows: TGTGCCAGCAGCGTAGAGGTTCCGGATACGCAGTATTTT.

The chain employs TRBV20-1 and TRBJ1-2; the D is unclear. Germline assignment: CDR1 DFQATT and CDR2 SNEGSKA (reference sequence). V lost 5 bases to trimming and J lost 8 bases, with 18 bases between them. The CDR3 loop spans 13 amino acids. Here the CDR3 reads CSAPFRASRGYTF. The CDR3 DNA follows: TGCAGTGCTCCCTTTCGGGCCTCGAGGGGCTACACCTTC.

The rearrangement uses TRBV11-3 and TRBJ2-3, with 13 nucleotides matching TRBD2. J gave up 1 base and V 5 bases, and 3 bases lay outside the gene matches. The CDR3 length is 16 residues. In germline, CDR1 is SGHNT, CDR2 YENEEA. The CDR3 reads CASSPGTSGGTDTQYF. DNA of the CDR3: TGTGCCAGCAGCCCCGGGACTAGCGGGGGCACAGATACGCAGTATTTT.

This clonotype was seen a handful of times. The chain links TRBV11-2 to TRBJ2-1, with D possibly TRBD1 on 6 matching bases. Germline V gives CDR1 SGHAT, CDR2 FQNNGV. V was trimmed by 5 bases and J by 2 bases, leaving 13 bases between them. CDR3 length equals 15 residues. CDR3 in DNA: TGTGCCAGCAGCACCATAGGGGACACCTACAATGAGCAGTTCTTC. Protein product: CASSTIGDTYNEQFF.